This TCR beta chain was captured by sequencing in a study of blood T cell repertoires in COVID-19. Across the whole study: From T cells, B-cell-depleted T cells, or PBMCs came the material, which was cDNA or gDNA.

In the authors' methods: Nucleated cell counts were estimated from reference gene primer amplification. Produced via immunoSEQ multiplex PCR; TCRdb's table is partial and in-frame only. Clone size and the V and J calls come from that table; the DNA yielded D and trimming. Of about 190,000 clones in the sample, around 79% were seen once. The source material was peripheral blood. The sequence derives from a woman in her forties or fifties with acute or convalescent COVID-19.

CDR3 amino acids: CATSDPTRMKGANEQFF. The CDR3 DNA sequence: TGTGCCACCAGTGACCCTACCCGAATGAAGGGGGCGAATGAGCAGTTCTTC. The V and J genes are TRBV24-1 and TRBJ2-1; 7 positions agree with TRBD1. The germline V gene encodes CDR1 KGHDR and CDR2 SFDVKD. Trimming removed 4 bases from V and 7 bases from J; junction bases left unmatched: 15. This CDR3 is built from 17 residues.